This T cell receptor (beta chain) was found in a study of blood T cell repertoires in COVID-19. Study-level information: Specimens from acute and convalescent COVID-19 originated in the United States, Italy and Spain. PBMCs, B-cell-depleted T cells, or T cells provided the cDNA or gDNA that made up the material.

The CDR3 sequence is 13 residues long. CDR1 is MNHEY, CDR2 SVGAGI, per germline. The V and J ends lost 5 bases and 5 bases, in that order; junction bases with no gene match: 5. As processed by the authors: Reference gene primers were amplified, and this amplification served to estimate nucleated cell counts. Assay used: immunoSEQ multiplex PCR; TCRdb lists only in-frame clones, some missing. The D gene and trimming were derived from the DNA, and the V and J assignments and clone size from that table. The sample consists of around 100,000 clones, around 86% of them appearing once. This receptor was taken from a man aged 45-65 years with acute or convalescent COVID-19. The chain is built from TRBV6-5 and TRBJ1-2, with 7 bases identical to TRBD1. Sequenced: peripheral blood. The CDR3 nucleotides read TGTGCCAGCAGTATAACAGGGGAGTATGGCTACACCTTC. Its protein is CASSITGEYGYTF.